Following are 16 T cell receptor beta chains from one sample sequenced in a study of cytomegalovirus exposure and HLA in healthy donors (dated by TCRdb to 2015 to 2018). The library was generated by the immunoSEQ multiplex PCR assay. For the multiplex PCR, a mixture combining 60 forward primers for TCR Vbeta segments and 13 reverse primers for TCR Jbeta segments was used. This immuneACCESS table, as held by TCRdb, lists in-frame sequences with V and J called but not all clones. Of the missing ones, under half trace to an unresolved V gene in checked studies; the others have no known cause. For this sample the table gives around 40,000 clones, of which around 64% were detected only once. More than 8.5% of the sample comes from the top ten. Sequencing used PBMCs. The receptors come from a human donor in good health.

V usage is TRBV18 and J usage is TRBJ1-2, with 10 bases fitting TRBD1. This CDR3 comprises 13 residues. Germline V CDR1 and CDR2: KGHSH, LQKENI. J gave up 8 bases and V 5 bases, and 5 bases lay outside the gene matches. The CDR3 loop is CASSGGTGDGYTF. The CDR3 coding sequence is TGTGCCAGCTCAGGTGGGACAGGGGACGGCTACACCTTC.

J is TRBJ1-5 and V is TRBV21-1; TRBD1 is taken as the D call from the table, unchecked against the DNA. TRBV21-1 is deemed a pseudogene. The CDR3 consists of 15 residues. The CDR3 region is CASSKAQNSNQPQHF. As DNA, the CDR3 is TGTGCCAGCAGCAAAGCGCAGAATAGCAATCAGCCCCAGCATTTT.

This chain uses TRBV10-2 with TRBJ1-2; D might be TRBD1 (5 bases). Looked up from germline, CDR1 is WSHSY and CDR2 is SAAADI. This CDR3 region has 13 residues. V lost 6 bases to trimming and J lost 1 base, with 9 bases between them. The CDR3, as DNA: TGCGCCAGCAGGCAGGGCATTAACTATGGCTACACCTTC. This codes for CASRQGINYGYTF.

The chain carries TRBV7-2 and TRBJ2-7; 9 bases are a match to TRBD1. The CDR3 totals 14 residues. CDR1 and CDR2 (germline): SGHTA, FQGNSA. Trimming at V came to 5 bases and at J to 2 bases, leaving 4 bases not matched to a gene. CDR3 in amino acids: CASSRGTGPYEQYF. The CDR3, as DNA: TGTGCCAGCAGCCGAGGGACAGGGCCCTACGAGCAGTACTTC. Based on the CDR3 plus reference TRBV7-2 and TRBJ2-7, the full variable domain is GAGVSQSPSNKVTEKGKDVELRCDPISGHTALYWYRQSLGQGLEFLIYFQGNSAPDKSGLPSDRFSAERTGGSVSTLTIQRTQQEDSAVYLCASSRGTGPYEQYFGPGTRLTVT.

The V and J genes are TRBV4-1 and TRBJ1-4; no clear D gene. The CDR3 is 16 residues long. Trimming cost V 4 bases and J 5 bases, with 17 bases left between them. The germline V gene encodes CDR1 MGHRA and CDR2 YSYEKL. The CDR3 nucleotides read TGCGCCAGCAGCCCCGGAATCGCGGGGATGAATGAAAAACTGTTTTTT. Translated: CASSPGIAGMNEKLFF.

A few counts support this clone. The chain joins TRBV28 to TRBJ1-6; TRBD1 matches 7 bases. Per germline, CDR1 MDHEN and CDR2 SYDVKM. V was pared by 5 bases and J by 0 bases, with 13 bases of the junction left unmatched. The CDR3 runs to 19 residues. In DNA form, the CDR3 reads TGTGCCAGCAGTGGCAGGGACAGCAGACGGAGCTCCTATAATTCACCCCTCCACTTT. Protein: CASSGRDSRRSSYNSPLHF.

This sequence joins TRBV5-1 and TRBJ2-7; D is unclear. Germline V gives CDR1 SGHRS, CDR2 YFSETQ. CDR3 length equals 15 residues. Trimming stripped 4 bases from V and 0 bases from J, with 14 bases between. The CDR3 nucleotides are TGCGCCAGCAGCATTGACATGACGAGCTCCTACGAGCAGTACTTC. This gives the protein CASSIDMTSSYEQYF.

CDR3 nucleotides: TGTGCCGTACTCCGGCGGGGGACGGGATCTGGGGAGCTGTTTTTT. Its translation is CAVLRRGTGSGELFF. V usage is TRBV6-5 and J usage is TRBJ2-2; 7 nucleotides align to TRBD2. The CDR3 is 15 residues long. After removal of 11 bases from V and 8 bases from J, the junction contained 17 bases not matched to a gene. The germline CDR1 and CDR2 sequences are MNHEY and SVGAGI.

The V and J genes are TRBV2 and TRBJ2-3; maybe TRBD1 (6 bases). The CDR3 totals 20 residues. V was shortened by 8 bases and J by 0 bases, with 30 bases between the two germline ends. The germline V gene encodes CDR1 SNHLY and CDR2 FYNNEI. Here the CDR3 reads CASAFPLMEKGVTSTDTQYF. The CDR3 bases are TGTGCCAGCGCGTTCCCTCTTATGGAGAAGGGGGTAACTAGCACAGATACGCAGTATTTT.

The V call is TRBV5-6, the J call TRBJ1-2; the match to TRBD1 covers 7 bases. The CDR3 has 15 residues. V dropped 1 base and J dropped 0; count of bases not matched to a gene: 3. The germline V gene has CDR1 SGHDT and CDR2 YYEEEE. The CDR3: CASSLLGTANYGYTF. CDR3 DNA: TGTGCCAGCAGCTTGCTCGGGACAGCTAACTATGGCTACACCTTC.

V gene TRBV4-1 combines with J gene TRBJ2-7, with 12 bases matching TRBD2. J gave up 2 bases and V 2 bases, and 7 bases lay outside the gene matches. Germline V gene sequence: CDR1 MGHRA, CDR2 YSYEKL. This CDR3 contains 17 residues. In nucleotides, the CDR3 is TGCGCCAGCAGCCAACCAACTCTAGCGGGGGGGACCTACGAGCAGTACTTC. It yields the protein CASSQPTLAGGTYEQYF.

This clone was observed a few times. The chain combines TRBV10-1 with TRBJ2-2; D may be TRBD2 (5 bases). V lost 3 bases, J lost 7 bases, and 12 bases lay in between. The length of the CDR3 is 14 residues. CDR1 is WNHNN, CDR2 SYGVQD, per germline (reference sequence). The CDR3 DNA follows: TGCGCCAGCAGTGACCAACTAGGGTACGGGGAGCTGTTTTTT. This translates into CASSDQLGYGELFF.

The chain recombines TRBV7-2 with TRBJ1-2; TRBD1 matches at 7 bases. The germline gives CDR1 SGHTA, CDR2 FQGNSA. The length of the CDR3 is 14 residues. The V and J ends lost 7 bases and 3 bases, in that order; junction bases with no gene match: 8. The CDR3 DNA sequence: TGTGCCAGCACCAGACAGGGTGGAGACTATGGCTACACCTTC. Its protein product is CASTRQGGDYGYTF.

This clone was found once. The genes are TRBV6-5 and TRBJ2-7; no firm D call. CDR1 and CDR2 (germline): MNHEY, SVGAGI. The ends were cut back, 0 bases at V and 3 bases at J, with 15 bases in the middle. This CDR3 comprises 16 residues. The CDR3 coding sequence is TGTGCCAGCAGTTACTCCGCGGCTTGGCCGGACTACGAGCAGTACTTC. As protein: CASSYSAAWPDYEQYF.

The chain has TRBV7-2 and TRBJ1-2, with D maybe TRBD1 (5 bases). Trimming removed 5 bases from V and 7 bases from J, with 8 bases in between. Germline loops: CDR1 SGHTA, CDR2 FQGNSA. The CDR3 totals 11 residues. CDR3 coding DNA: TGTGCCAGCAGCCGGGGGGGTGGCTACACCTTC. It translates to CASSRGGGYTF. The full variable domain, rest sourced from reference TRBV7-2 and TRBJ1-2, is GAGVSQSPSNKVTEKGKDVELRCDPISGHTALYWYRQSLGQGLEFLIYFQGNSAPDKSGLPSDRFSAERTGGSVSTLTIQRTQQEDSAVYLCASSRGGGYTFGSGTRLTVV.

V is TRBV6-1 and J is TRBJ1-3; D gene unclear. V was clipped by 6 bases and J by 0 bases, with 12 bases between them. This CDR3 has 15 residues. Germline lookup yields CDR1 MNHNS and CDR2 SASEGT. CDR3 protein: CASSGLRNSGNTIYF. Here the CDR3 DNA reads TGTGCCAGCAGCGGACTTAGAAACTCTGGAAACACCATATATTTT.